What follows are 4 T cell receptor beta chains derived from one specimen sequenced in a study of CD8+ T cells in alopecia areata. TCR sequencing used cDNA made by reverse transcription of extracted RNA. Sequencing used immunoSEQ multiplex PCR; TCRdb keeps in-frame clones, though not all of them. The sample contains 110,000 to 150,000 clones, roughly 58% of which appear only once. The specimen was CD8+ T cells sorted from blood. These receptors all come from a human donor in good health.

The J gene is TRBJ2-7, the V gene TRBV7-2, with 8 bases lining up with TRBD1. This CDR3 comprises 18 residues. The junction had 17 bases not matched to a gene; V was cut back by 3 bases and J by 4 bases. The germline gives CDR1 SGHTA, CDR2 FQGNSA. DNA of the CDR3: TGTGCCAGCAGCTTGTCAGCGGACAGGGAGGTGGTTGGGTACGAGCAGTACTTC. Protein product: CASSLSADREVVGYEQYF.

The chain recombines TRBV7-6 with TRBJ2-7, with D tentatively TRBD1 (5 bases). Trimming removed 1 base from V and 1 base from J, with 8 bases in between. The CDR3 is 14 amino acids. Germline V gives CDR1 SGHVS, CDR2 FNYEAQ. This chain's CDR3 is CASSLETGSYEQYF. CDR3 DNA: TGTGCCAGCAGCTTAGAAACAGGTTCCTACGAGCAGTACTTC. Supplemented by reference TRBV7-6 and TRBJ2-7, the full variable domain reads GAGVSQSPRYKVTKRGQDVALRCDPISGHVSLYWYRQALGQGPEFLTYFNYEAQQDKSGLPNDRFSAERPEGSISTLTIQRTEQRDSAMYRCASSLETGSYEQYFGPGTRLTVT.

The genes are TRBV29-1 and TRBJ1-2; the match to TRBD1 covers 10 bases. The V gene's germline CDR1 is SQVTM and CDR2 ANQGSEA. CDR3 length: 14 residues. The V gene end was trimmed by 0 bases and the J gene end by 6 bases; junction bases not matched to a gene: 4. The DNA of the CDR3 is TGCAGCGTTGAAGATCGGACAGGGGGAGATGGCTACACCTTC. Protein product: CSVEDRTGGDGYTF.

J is TRBJ1-2 and V is TRBV27; no clear D. V gave up 6 bases and J gave up 8 bases, with 19 bases separating them. This CDR3 spans 14 amino acids. Germline CDR1 is MNHEY and CDR2 is SMNVEV (reference sequence). CDR3 nucleotides: TGTGCCAGCAGCCCCCCCGGGAGTGAGGGCGGCTACACCTTC. Its translation: CASSPPGSEGGYTF.